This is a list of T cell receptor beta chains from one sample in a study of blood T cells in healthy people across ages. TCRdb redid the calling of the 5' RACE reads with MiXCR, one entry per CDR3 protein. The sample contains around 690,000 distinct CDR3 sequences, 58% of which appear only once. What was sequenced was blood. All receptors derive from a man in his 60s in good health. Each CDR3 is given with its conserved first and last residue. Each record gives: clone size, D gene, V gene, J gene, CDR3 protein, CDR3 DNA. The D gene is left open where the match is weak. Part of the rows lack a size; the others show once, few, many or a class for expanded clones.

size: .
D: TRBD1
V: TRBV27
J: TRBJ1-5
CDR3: CARATGTGNQPQHF
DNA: TGTGCCCGGGCGACGGGGACAGGGAATCAGCCCCAGCATTTT

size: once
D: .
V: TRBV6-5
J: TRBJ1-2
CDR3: CASKNDRNYGYTF
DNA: TGTGCCAGCAAAAACGACAGGAACTATGGCTACACCTTC

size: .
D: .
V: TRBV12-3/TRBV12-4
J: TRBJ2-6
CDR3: CASSFPRSGANVLTF
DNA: TGTGCCAGCAGTTTCCCCAGGTCAGGGGCCAACGTCCTGACTTTC

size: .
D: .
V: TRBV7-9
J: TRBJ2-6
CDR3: CASSSLGQSSGANVLTF
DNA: TGTGCCAGCAGCTCCCTCGGGCAAAGCTCTGGGGCCAACGTCCTGACTTTC

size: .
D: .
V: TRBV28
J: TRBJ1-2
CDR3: CASREQGGANYGYTF
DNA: TGTGCCAGCAGAGAACAAGGGGGAGCTAACTATGGCTACACCTTC

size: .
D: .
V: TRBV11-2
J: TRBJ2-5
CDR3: CASSLVGGASVDETQYF
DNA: TGTGCCAGCAGCTTAGTGGGGGGGGCTAGCGTCGATGAGACCCAGTACTTT

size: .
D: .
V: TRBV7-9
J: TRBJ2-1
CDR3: CASSLRGYASPEQFF
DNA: TGTGCCAGCAGCTTAAGAGGGTATGCTTCACCCGAACAGTTCTTC

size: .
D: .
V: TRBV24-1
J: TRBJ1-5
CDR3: CATSQGIRNQPQHF
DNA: TGTGCCACCAGCCAAGGGATTCGTAATCAGCCCCAGCATTTT

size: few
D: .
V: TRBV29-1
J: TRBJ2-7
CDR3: CSVEGRQGSFNEQYF
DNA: TGCAGCGTTGAAGGGAGGCAGGGTTCTTTCAACGAGCAGTACTTC

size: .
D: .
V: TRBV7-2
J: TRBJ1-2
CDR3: CASKLHTF
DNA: TGTGCCAGCAAGCTCCACACCTTC

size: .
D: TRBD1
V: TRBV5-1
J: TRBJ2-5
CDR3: CASILGQGETQYF
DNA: TGCGCCAGCATCCTCGGACAGGGGGAGACCCAGTACTTC

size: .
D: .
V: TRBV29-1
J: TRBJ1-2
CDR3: CSVESQNGYTF
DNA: TGCAGCGTTGAAAGCCAGAATGGCTACACCTTC

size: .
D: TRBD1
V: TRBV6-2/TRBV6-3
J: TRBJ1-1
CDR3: CATWSRDRARATEAFF
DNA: TGTGCCACCTGGTCCCGGGACAGGGCAAGGGCGACTGAAGCTTTCTTT

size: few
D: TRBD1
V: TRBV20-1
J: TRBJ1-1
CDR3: CSARGRQGSTEAFF
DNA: TGCAGTGCTAGAGGTAGACAGGGAAGTACTGAAGCTTTCTTT

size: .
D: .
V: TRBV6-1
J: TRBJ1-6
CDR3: CASSEAVGSYNSPLHF
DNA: TGTGCCAGCAGTGAAGCGGTCGGCTCCTATAATTCACCCCTCCACTTT

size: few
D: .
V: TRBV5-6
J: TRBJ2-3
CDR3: CASSLSPSGPDTQYF
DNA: TGTGCCAGCAGCTTGTCCCCGAGTGGCCCAGATACGCAGTATTTT

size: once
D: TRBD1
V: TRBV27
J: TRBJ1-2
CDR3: CASSFWGQGDLGYTF
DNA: TGTGCCAGCAGTTTTTGGGGTCAGGGGGACCTAGGCTACACCTTC

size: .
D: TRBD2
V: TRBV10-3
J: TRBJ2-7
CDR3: CAISESGRGAYEQYF
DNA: TGTGCCATCAGTGAGTCGGGGCGGGGGGCCTACGAGCAGTACTTC

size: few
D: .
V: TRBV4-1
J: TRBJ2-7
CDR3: CASSQDVGAYEQYF
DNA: TGCGCCAGCAGCCAAGATGTAGGTGCTTACGAGCAGTACTTC

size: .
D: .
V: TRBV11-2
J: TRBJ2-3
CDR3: CASSLDSPPVTDTQYF
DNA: TGTGCCAGCAGCTTAGACAGCCCCCCGGTCACAGATACGCAGTATTTT

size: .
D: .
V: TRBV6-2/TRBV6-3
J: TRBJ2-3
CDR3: CASSREHTQYF
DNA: TGTGCCAGCAGTAGGGAGCATACGCAGTATTTT

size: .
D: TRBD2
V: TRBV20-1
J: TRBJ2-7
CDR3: CSIGLAGADPYYEQYF
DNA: TGCAGTATCGGCCTAGCGGGGGCGGATCCCTACTACGAGCAGTACTTC

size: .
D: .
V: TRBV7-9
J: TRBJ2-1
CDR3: CASSLGAESEQFF
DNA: TGTGCCAGCAGCCTAGGTGCGGAGTCGGAGCAGTTCTTC

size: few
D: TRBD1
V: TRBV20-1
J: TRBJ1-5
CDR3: CSAITKGQILNQPQHF
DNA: TGCAGTGCTATTACTAAGGGACAGATTCTCAATCAGCCCCAGCATTTT

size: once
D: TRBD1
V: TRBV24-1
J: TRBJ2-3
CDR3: CATSDFRDRDNTQYF
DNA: TGTGCCACCAGTGATTTCCGGGACAGGGACAATACGCAGTATTTT

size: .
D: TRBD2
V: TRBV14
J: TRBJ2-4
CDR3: CASMLAGGGQQYF
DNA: TGTGCCAGCATGCTAGCGGGGGGAGGTCAGCAGTACTTC

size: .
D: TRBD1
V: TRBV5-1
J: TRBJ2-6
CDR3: CASSFAGGYSGANVLTF
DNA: TGCGCCAGCAGCTTTGCAGGGGGCTACTCTGGGGCCAACGTCCTGACTTTC

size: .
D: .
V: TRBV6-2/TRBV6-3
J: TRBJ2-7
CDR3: CASKTLGHSYEQYF
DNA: TGTGCCAGCAAAACCCTGGGCCACTCCTACGAGCAGTACTTC

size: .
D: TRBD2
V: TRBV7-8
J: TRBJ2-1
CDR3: CASSPNSSGNEQFF
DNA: TGTGCCAGCAGCCCCAATTCTAGCGGGAATGAGCAGTTCTTC

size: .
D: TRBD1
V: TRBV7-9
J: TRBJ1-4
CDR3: CASSKKRTGGFFNEKLFF
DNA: TGTGCCAGCAGCAAAAAGCGGACAGGGGGTTTCTTTAATGAAAAACTGTTTTTT

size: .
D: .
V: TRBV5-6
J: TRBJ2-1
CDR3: CASSDWRGGPGNEQFF
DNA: TGTGCCAGCAGCGACTGGAGGGGGGGCCCCGGTAATGAGCAGTTCTTC

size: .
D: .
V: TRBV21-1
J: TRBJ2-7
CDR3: CASSKRQWDRLYEQYF
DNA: TGTGCCAGCAGCAAACGCCAGTGGGACAGACTTTACGAGCAGTACTTC

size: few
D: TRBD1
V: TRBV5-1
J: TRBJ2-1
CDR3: CASSLAGTGFYEQFF
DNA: TGCGCCAGCAGCTTGGCCGGGACAGGGTTCTATGAGCAGTTCTTC

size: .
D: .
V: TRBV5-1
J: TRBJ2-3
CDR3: CASSLNTLSTDTQYF
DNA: TGCGCCAGCAGCTTGAACACCCTCTCCACAGATACGCAGTATTTT

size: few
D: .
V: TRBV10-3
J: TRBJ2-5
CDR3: CAISGQRQETQYF
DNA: TGTGCCATCAGTGGACAGCGTCAAGAGACCCAGTACTTC

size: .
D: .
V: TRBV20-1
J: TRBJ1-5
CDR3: CSASWGRRNQPQHF
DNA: TGCAGTGCTAGCTGGGGACGTAGGAATCAGCCCCAGCATTTT

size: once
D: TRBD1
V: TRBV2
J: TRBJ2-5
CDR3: CASRRTGGAGETQYF
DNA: TGTGCCAGCAGGCGAACAGGGGGCGCGGGGGAGACCCAGTACTTC

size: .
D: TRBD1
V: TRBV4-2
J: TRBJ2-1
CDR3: CASSPGDRAYNEQFF
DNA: TGTGCCAGCAGCCCAGGGGACAGGGCCTACAATGAGCAGTTCTTC

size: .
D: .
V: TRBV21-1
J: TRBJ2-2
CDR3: CASSIRLARGDTGELFF
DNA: TGTGCCAGCAGCATTAGACTAGCGAGGGGAGATACCGGGGAGCTGTTTTTT

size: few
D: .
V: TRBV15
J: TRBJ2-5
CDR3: CATGQNMETQYF
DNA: TGTGCCACCGGGCAAAATATGGAGACCCAGTACTTC

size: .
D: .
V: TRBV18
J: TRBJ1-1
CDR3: CASSLLGGALTNTEAFF
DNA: TGTGCCAGCTCACTCCTAGGAGGGGCTCTCACGAACACTGAAGCTTTCTTT

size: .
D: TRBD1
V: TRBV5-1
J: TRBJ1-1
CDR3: CASSLGQGAGNTEAFF
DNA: TGCGCCAGCAGCTTGGGCCAGGGGGCCGGCAACACTGAAGCTTTCTTT

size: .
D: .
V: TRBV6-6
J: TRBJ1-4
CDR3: CASSYSPGVEKLFF
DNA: TGTGCCAGCAGTTACTCCCCCGGGGTTGAAAAACTGTTTTTT

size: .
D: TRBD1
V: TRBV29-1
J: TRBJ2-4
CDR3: CSVEEGKGAGIQYF
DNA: TGCAGCGTTGAAGAAGGAAAGGGGGCAGGCATTCAGTACTTC

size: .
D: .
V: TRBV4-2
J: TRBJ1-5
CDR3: CASSVQSIGHNQPQHF
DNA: TGTGCCAGCAGCGTCCAAAGTATTGGCCATAATCAGCCCCAGCATTTT

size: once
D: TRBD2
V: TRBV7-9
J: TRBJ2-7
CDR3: CPSSVAGGLYEQYF
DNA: TGTCCCAGCAGCGTAGCGGGGGGGCTCTACGAGCAGTACTTC

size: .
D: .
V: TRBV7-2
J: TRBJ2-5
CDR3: CASSPGVVGETQYF
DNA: TGTGCCAGCAGCCCAGGGGTCGTTGGGGAGACCCAGTACTTC

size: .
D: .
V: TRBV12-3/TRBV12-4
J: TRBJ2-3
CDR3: CASNLSWDTQYF
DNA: TGTGCCAGCAATTTATCATGGGATACGCAGTATTTT

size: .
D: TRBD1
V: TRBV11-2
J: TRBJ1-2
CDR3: CASSPQGANYGYTF
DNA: TGTGCCAGCAGCCCCCAGGGGGCTAACTATGGCTACACCTTC

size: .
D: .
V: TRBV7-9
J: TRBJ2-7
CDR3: CASSPNLLYEQYF
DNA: TGTGCCAGCAGCCCAAACCTCCTCTACGAGCAGTACTTC

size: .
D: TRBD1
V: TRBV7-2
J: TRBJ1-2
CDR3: CASSYGQDLGYGYTF
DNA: TGTGCCAGCAGCTATGGACAGGACCTTGGGTATGGCTACACCTTC

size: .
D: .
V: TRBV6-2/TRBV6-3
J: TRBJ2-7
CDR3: CASSDPGASRSYEQYF
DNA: TGTGCCAGCAGTGACCCGGGGGCTAGCCGCTCCTACGAGCAGTACTTC